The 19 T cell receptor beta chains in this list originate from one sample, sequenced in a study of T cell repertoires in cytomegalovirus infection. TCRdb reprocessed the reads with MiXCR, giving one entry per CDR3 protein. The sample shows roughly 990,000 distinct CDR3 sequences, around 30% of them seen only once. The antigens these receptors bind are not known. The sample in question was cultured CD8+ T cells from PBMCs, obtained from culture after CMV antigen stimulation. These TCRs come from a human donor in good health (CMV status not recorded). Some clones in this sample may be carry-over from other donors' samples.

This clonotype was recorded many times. The CDR3 DNA reads as TGTGCCAGCAGCTTAGCGGCGGTCACAGATACGCAGTATTTT. Residues: CASSLAAVTDTQYF. The genes are TRBV7-9 and TRBJ2-3; D call uncertain. Trimming cost V 0 bases and J 2 bases, with 6 bases left between them. The CDR3 spans 14 residues. Germline V gives CDR1 SEHNR, CDR2 FQNEAQ (reference sequence).

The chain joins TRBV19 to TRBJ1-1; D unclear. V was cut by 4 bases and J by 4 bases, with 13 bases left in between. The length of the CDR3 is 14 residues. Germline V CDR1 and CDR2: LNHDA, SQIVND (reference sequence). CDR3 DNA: TGTGCCAGTAGTAACGACCGGCGGACCACTGAAGCTTTCTTT. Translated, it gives CASSNDRRTTEAFF.

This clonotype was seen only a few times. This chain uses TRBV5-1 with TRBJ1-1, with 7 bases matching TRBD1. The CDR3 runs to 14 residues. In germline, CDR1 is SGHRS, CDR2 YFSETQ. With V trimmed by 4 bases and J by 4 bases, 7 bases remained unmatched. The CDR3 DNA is TGCGCCAGCAGCGCTGGGACAGCACCCACTGAAGCTTTCTTT. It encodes CASSAGTAPTEAFF.

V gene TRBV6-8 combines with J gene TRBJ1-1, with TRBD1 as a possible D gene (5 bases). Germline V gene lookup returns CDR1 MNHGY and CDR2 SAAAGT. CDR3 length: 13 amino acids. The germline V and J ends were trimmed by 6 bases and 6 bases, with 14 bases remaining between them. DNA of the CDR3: TGTGCCAGCAGCATACAAAGGGGAGCTGAAGCTTTCTTT. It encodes CASSIQRGAEAFF.

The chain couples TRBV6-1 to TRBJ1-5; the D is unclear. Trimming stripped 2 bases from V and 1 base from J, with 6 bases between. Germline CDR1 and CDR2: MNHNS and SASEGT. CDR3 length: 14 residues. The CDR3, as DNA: TGTGCCAGCAGTGAACTGGTGAGCAATCAGCCCCAGCATTTT. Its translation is CASSELVSNQPQHF.

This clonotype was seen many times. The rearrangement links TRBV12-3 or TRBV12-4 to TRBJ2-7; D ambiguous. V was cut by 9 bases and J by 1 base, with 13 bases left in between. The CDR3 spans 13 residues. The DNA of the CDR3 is TGTGCCAGTCGGCTGGGTGGTTCCTACGAGCAGTACTTC. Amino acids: CASRLGGSYEQYF.

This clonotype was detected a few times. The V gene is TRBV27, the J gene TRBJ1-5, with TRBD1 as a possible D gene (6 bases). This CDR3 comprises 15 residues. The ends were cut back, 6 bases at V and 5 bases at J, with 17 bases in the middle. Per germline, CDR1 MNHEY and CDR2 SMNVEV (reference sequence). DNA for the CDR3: TGTGCCAGCAGACTCACCGGGACACTTGATCAGCCCCAGCATTTT. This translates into CASRLTGTLDQPQHF.

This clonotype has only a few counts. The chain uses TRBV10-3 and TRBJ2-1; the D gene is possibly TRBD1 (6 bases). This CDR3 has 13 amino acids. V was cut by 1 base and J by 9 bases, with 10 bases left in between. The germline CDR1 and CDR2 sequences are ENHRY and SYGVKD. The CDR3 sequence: CAISEYRESEQFF. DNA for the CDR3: TGTGCCATCAGTGAGTACAGGGAGAGTGAGCAGTTCTTC.

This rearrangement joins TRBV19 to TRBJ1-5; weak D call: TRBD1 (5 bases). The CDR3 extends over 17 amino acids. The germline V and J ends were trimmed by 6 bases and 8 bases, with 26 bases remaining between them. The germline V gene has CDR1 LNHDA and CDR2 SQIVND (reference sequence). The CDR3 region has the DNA TGTGCCAGTAGCCGGGGTGGACATCTCCAGGAAAGTGAGCCCCAGCATTTT. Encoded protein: CASSRGGHLQESEPQHF. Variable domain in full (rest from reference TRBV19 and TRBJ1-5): DGGITQSPKYLFRKEGQNVTLSCEQNLNHDAMYWYRQDPGQGLRLIYYSQIVNDFQKGDIAEGYSVSREKKESFPLTVTSAQKNPTAFYLCASSRGGHLQESEPQHFGDGTRLSIL.

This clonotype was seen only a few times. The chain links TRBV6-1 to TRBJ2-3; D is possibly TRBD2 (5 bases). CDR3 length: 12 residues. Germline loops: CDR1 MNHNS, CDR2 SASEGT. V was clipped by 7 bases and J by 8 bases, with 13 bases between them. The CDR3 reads CASNAGLFTQYF. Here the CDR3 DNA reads TGTGCCAGCAATGCGGGTCTATTTACGCAGTATTTT.

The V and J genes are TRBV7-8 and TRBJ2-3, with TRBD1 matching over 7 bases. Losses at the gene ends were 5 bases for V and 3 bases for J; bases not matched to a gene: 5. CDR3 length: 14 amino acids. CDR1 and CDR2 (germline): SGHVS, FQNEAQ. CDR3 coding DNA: TGTGCCAGCAGCCACCCCAGGGGGACAGATACGCAGTATTTT. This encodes CASSHPRGTDTQYF.

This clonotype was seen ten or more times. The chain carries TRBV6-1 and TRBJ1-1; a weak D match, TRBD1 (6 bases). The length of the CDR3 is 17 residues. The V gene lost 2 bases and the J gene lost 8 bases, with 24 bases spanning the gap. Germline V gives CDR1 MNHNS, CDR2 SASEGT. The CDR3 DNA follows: TGTGCCAGCAGTGAAATATTTATAGGACAGCTCCGGTGGGAAGCTTTCTTT. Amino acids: CASSEIFIGQLRWEAFF.

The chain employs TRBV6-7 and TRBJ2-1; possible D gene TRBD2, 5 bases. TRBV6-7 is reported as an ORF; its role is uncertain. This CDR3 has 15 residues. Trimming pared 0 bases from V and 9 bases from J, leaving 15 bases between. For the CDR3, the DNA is TGTGCCAGCAGTTACTCCACCACTAGATTTACTGAGCAGTTCTTC. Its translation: CASSYSTTRFTEQFF.

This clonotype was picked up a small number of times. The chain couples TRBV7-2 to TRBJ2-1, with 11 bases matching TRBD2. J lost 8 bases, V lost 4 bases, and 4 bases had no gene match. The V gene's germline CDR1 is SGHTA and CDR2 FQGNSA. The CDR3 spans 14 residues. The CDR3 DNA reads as TGTGCCAGCAGCTACGGGACTAGCGGCTATGAGCAGTTCTTC. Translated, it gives CASSYGTSGYEQFF.

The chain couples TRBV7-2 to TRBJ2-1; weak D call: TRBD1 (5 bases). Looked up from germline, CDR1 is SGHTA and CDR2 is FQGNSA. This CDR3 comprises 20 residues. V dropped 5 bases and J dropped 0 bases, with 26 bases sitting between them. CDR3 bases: TGTGCCAGCAGCCTCCCACTACTCGTGACAGATCTAAGCTCCTACAATGAGCAGTTCTTC. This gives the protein CASSLPLLVTDLSSYNEQFF.

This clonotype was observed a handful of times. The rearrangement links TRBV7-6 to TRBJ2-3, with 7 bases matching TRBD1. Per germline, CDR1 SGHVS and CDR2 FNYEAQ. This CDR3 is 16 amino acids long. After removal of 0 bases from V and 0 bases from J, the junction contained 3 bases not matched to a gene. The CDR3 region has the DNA TGTGCCAGCAGCTTAGCGCGGACAGGAAGCACAGATACGCAGTATTTT. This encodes CASSLARTGSTDTQYF.

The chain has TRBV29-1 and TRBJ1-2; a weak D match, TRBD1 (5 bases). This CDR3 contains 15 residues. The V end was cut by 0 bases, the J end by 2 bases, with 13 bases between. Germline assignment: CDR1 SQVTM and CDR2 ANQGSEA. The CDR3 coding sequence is TGCAGCGTTGAAGATCTTCTGACAGAAAACTATGGCTACACCTTC. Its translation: CSVEDLLTENYGYTF.

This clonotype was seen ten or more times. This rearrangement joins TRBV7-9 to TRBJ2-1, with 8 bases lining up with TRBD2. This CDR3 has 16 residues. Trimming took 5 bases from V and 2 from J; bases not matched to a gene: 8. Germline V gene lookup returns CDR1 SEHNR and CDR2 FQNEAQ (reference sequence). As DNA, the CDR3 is TGTGCCAGCAGCCCCCCCAGTAGCGGGGCCTACAATGAGCAGTTCTTC. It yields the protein CASSPPSSGAYNEQFF.

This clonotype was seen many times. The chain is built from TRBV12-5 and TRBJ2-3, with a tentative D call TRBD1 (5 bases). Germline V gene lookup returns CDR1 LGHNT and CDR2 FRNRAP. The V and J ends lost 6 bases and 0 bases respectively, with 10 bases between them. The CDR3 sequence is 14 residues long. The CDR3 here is CASGQDSSTDTQYF. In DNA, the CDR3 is TGTGCTAGTGGCCAAGACAGTAGCACAGATACGCAGTATTTT.